Listed here are 30 T cell receptor beta chains from one sample, sequenced in a study of lymphopenia after photon versus proton radiotherapy. Sequencing used immunoSEQ multiplex PCR; TCRdb keeps in-frame clones, though not all of them. The table has 28,000 or so clones, around 85% seen once. The source material was peripheral blood, sampled from a patient treated with photon-based radiotherapy. The receptors derive from a man younger than 40 with gastric cancer.

V usage is TRBV6-5 and J usage is TRBJ1-2; D remains unclear. V was trimmed by 6 bases and J by 2 bases, leaving 10 bases between them. Germline CDR1 reads MNHEY; CDR2 reads SVGAGI. The CDR3 loop spans 13 amino acids. The CDR3 sequence is CASSSNQNYGYTF. Written as DNA, the CDR3 is TGTGCCAGCAGCTCCAATCAGAACTATGGCTACACCTTC.

The genes are TRBV5-1 and TRBJ2-7; 10 nucleotides align to TRBD2. Trimming cost V 0 bases and J 2 bases; bases outside gene matches: 8. The CDR3 has 17 amino acids. CDR1 is SGHRS and CDR2 is YFSETQ in the germline V gene. The CDR3, as DNA: TGCGCCAGCAGCTTGGTGGCTAGCGGGAGCTACGCCTACGAGCAGTACTTC. This gives the protein CASSLVASGSYAYEQYF.

The chain couples TRBV6-1 to TRBJ1-4; 7 nucleotides line up with TRBD1. This CDR3 region has 15 residues. V gave up 6 bases and J gave up 8 bases; unmatched junction bases: 12. Germline CDR1 reads MNHNS; CDR2 reads SASEGT. The CDR3 coding sequence is TGTGCCAGCAGGGTCGGACAGGAGCGCGGCGAAAAACTGTTTTTT. Its protein product is CASRVGQERGEKLFF.

The chain has TRBV7-6 and TRBJ2-7; possibly TRBD1 for D (5 bases). The V end lost 5 bases, the J end lost 3 bases, and 17 bases lay between the germline ends. Germline V CDR1 and CDR2: SGHVS, FNYEAQ. This CDR3 region has 15 residues. CDR3 bases: TGTGCCAGCAGCGCAATCACAGGCGAAGGCTACGAGCAGTACTTC. Amino acid sequence: CASSAITGEGYEQYF.

The CDR3 is CASSTLSGANVLTF. CDR3 in DNA: TGTGCCAGTAGTACTCTTTCCGGGGCCAACGTCCTGACTTTC. The chain couples TRBV19 to TRBJ2-6; no clear D gene. The ends were cut back, 4 bases at V and 4 bases at J, with 8 bases in the middle. Germline V gene data show CDR1 as LNHDA and CDR2 as SQIVND (reference sequence). This CDR3 has 14 residues.

The chain is built from TRBV19 and TRBJ2-5; 15 bases align to TRBD2. This CDR3 contains 19 residues. Trimming took 1 base from V and 2 from J; bases not matched to a gene: 8. The germline V gene has CDR1 LNHDA and CDR2 SQIVND (reference sequence). The chain's CDR3 is CASSIAGTSGGFVQETQYF. The CDR3 bases are TGTGCCAGTAGTATAGCTGGGACTAGCGGGGGGTTTGTACAAGAGACCCAGTACTTC.

The rearrangement uses TRBV6-1 and TRBJ2-3; 8 nucleotides align to TRBD2. The germline gives CDR1 MNHNS, CDR2 SASEGT. The CDR3 extends over 14 amino acids. The trim removed 10 bases at V and 2 bases at J, leaving 8 bases unmatched. CDR3 protein: CATLAGWATDTQYF. In DNA form, the CDR3 reads TGTGCCACGTTAGCGGGATGGGCCACAGATACGCAGTATTTT.

The chain has TRBV2 and TRBJ2-1; TRBD2 agrees at 7 bases. Germline-derived CDR1 and CDR2 are SNHLY and FYNNEI. The CDR3 loop spans 18 amino acids. J gave up 0 bases and V 5 bases, and 13 bases lay outside the gene matches. CDR3 residues: CASSPSGLAVISYNEQFF. As DNA, the CDR3 is TGTGCCAGCAGTCCATCGGGGCTAGCGGTTATCTCCTACAATGAGCAGTTCTTC.

V and J are TRBV4-1 and TRBJ1-1; tentatively, D is TRBD1 (5 bases). Germline lookup yields CDR1 MGHRA and CDR2 YSYEKL. V was pared by 1 base and J by 2 bases, with 20 bases between. The CDR3 extends over 18 amino acids. CDR3 DNA sequence: TGCGCCAGCAGCCAAGCTCTGGGTATAATTGGGACTAACACTGAAGCTTTCTTT. Protein: CASSQALGIIGTNTEAFF.

The chain is built from TRBV14 and TRBJ1-3; no reliable D call. The ends were cut back, 4 bases at V and 0 bases at J, with 13 bases in the middle. The germline V gene encodes CDR1 SGHDN and CDR2 FVKESK. This CDR3 contains 16 residues. The CDR3 sequence: CASSLSDPSSGNTIYF. As DNA, the CDR3 is TGTGCCAGCAGCCTTTCGGATCCCTCCTCTGGAAACACCATATATTTT.

The CDR3 nucleotides are TGTGCCAGCAGACCCGACGGGACAGGGGTGGCCGGGGAGCTGTTTTTT. Translating it yields CASRPDGTGVAGELFF. The rearrangement links TRBV27 to TRBJ2-2; 10 nucleotides line up with TRBD1. Germline CDR1 MNHEY, CDR2 SMNVEV (reference sequence). This CDR3 spans 16 amino acids. V gave up 6 bases and J gave up 6 bases; unmatched junction bases: 10.

The V call is TRBV10-1, the J call TRBJ2-5; D remains ambiguous. CDR3 size: 12 residues. The V end was cut by 0 bases, the J end by 5 bases, with 4 bases between. Germline CDR1 WNHNN, CDR2 SYGVQD (reference sequence). The CDR3, as DNA: TGCGCCAGCAGTGAGTCAGCGGAGACCCAGTACTTC. Amino acid sequence: CASSESAETQYF.

The chain joins TRBV7-3 to TRBJ2-7; 9 bases align to TRBD1. The junction had 4 bases not matched to a gene; V was cut back by 3 bases and J by 7 bases. In germline, CDR1 is SGHTA, CDR2 FQGTGA. The CDR3 loop spans 13 amino acids. This CDR3 reads CASSLRQGGEQYF. The DNA of the CDR3 is TGTGCCAGCAGCTTGCGACAGGGGGGAGAGCAGTACTTC.

The chain combines TRBV28 with TRBJ2-5; D perhaps matches TRBD2 (5 bases). The CDR3 contains 14 residues. The germline CDR1 and CDR2 sequences are MDHEN and SYDVKM. The V end lost 5 bases, the J end lost 5 bases, and 15 bases lay between the germline ends. CDR3 DNA sequence: TGTGCCAGCAGTCCCCCCGGGGTGGAGGAGACCCAGTACTTC. Translated: CASSPPGVEETQYF.

The genes are TRBV4-1 and TRBJ1-1, with D perhaps TRBD1 (5 bases). Germline CDR1 and CDR2: MGHRA and YSYEKL. The CDR3 extends over 12 amino acids. The V end was cut by 5 bases, the J end by 7 bases, with 11 bases between. CDR3 bases: TGCGCCAGCAGCTGGGGGACCGATGAAGCTTTCTTT. Translated: CASSWGTDEAFF.

The chain uses TRBV7-9 and TRBJ2-2; TRBD1 might be the D (6 bases). The V gene's germline CDR1 is SEHNR and CDR2 FQNEAQ (reference sequence). The CDR3 length is 17 residues. V was shortened by 2 bases and J by 6 bases, with 19 bases between the two germline ends. CDR3 loop: CASSLSRGVSAPGELFF. The CDR3 DNA is TGTGCCAGCAGCTTATCCAGGGGCGTTTCAGCCCCCGGGGAGCTGTTTTTT.

The V gene is TRBV15, the J gene TRBJ1-2, with 10 positions matching TRBD1. V was pared by 4 bases and J by 7 bases, with 3 bases of the junction left unmatched. Germline CDR1 is LNHNV and CDR2 is YYDKDF (reference sequence). This CDR3 comprises 13 residues. CDR3 DNA sequence: TGTGCCACCAGCACCGGACAGGGGGGTGGCTACACCTTC. It is translated as CATSTGQGGGYTF. The variable domain in full, with the rest retrieved from reference TRBV15 and TRBJ1-2, is DAMVIQNPRYQVTQFGKPVTLSCSQTLNHNVMYWYQQKSSQAPKLLFHYYDKDFNNEADTPDNFQSRRPNTSFCFLDIRSPGLGDTAMYLCATSTGQGGGYTFGSGTRLTVV.

V usage is TRBV19 and J usage is TRBJ2-3; D is unresolved. The CDR3 consists of 12 residues. V lost 7 bases, J lost 5 bases, and 10 bases lay in between. The V gene's germline CDR1 is LNHDA and CDR2 SQIVND (reference sequence). CDR3 in DNA: TGTGCCAGTAACAGTAGGGAAGATACGCAGTATTTT. This translates into CASNSREDTQYF.

CDR3 nucleotides: TGTGCCAGCAGCCCTTTAGGACAGGGCTTCAGTAATACGCAGTATTTT. Encoded protein: CASSPLGQGFSNTQYF. The chain joins TRBV4-2 to TRBJ2-3; 8 nucleotides align to TRBD1. In germline, CDR1 is LGHNA, CDR2 YNFKEQ. J was trimmed by 7 bases and V by 4 bases; bases with no gene match: 13. There are 16 residues in the CDR3.

The chain carries TRBV12-2 and TRBJ2-1; the DNA was not used to check the table's D call, TRBD2. TRBV12-2 corresponds to a pseudogene. CDR3 length equals 14 residues. The CDR3 DNA is TGTGCAAGTCGCTTACAACTAGCTCAGAATGAGCAGTTCTTC. Translating it yields CASRLQLAQNEQFF.

The chain links TRBV19 to TRBJ1-1; no definite D call. Germline V CDR1 and CDR2: LNHDA, SQIVND (reference sequence). The CDR3 has 15 amino acids. V was pared by 3 bases and J by 1 base, with 12 bases between. The DNA for the CDR3 is TGTGCCAGTAGTATGGGCATAACAAAGAACACTGAAGCTTTCTTT. Translating it yields CASSMGITKNTEAFF.

The rearrangement links TRBV9 to TRBJ2-1; 11 bases align to TRBD2. The CDR3 is made up of 17 amino acids. CDR1 and CDR2 from the germline V gene are SGDLS and YYNGEE. V lost 2 bases to trimming and J lost 4 bases; unmatched junction nucleotides: 8. CDR3 residues: CASSVSPTSGVYNEQFF. The CDR3 nucleotides read TGTGCCAGCAGCGTTAGCCCGACTAGCGGGGTGTACAATGAGCAGTTCTTC.

This chain uses TRBV10-3 with TRBJ2-3; unclear D gene. Trimming left V 5 bases short and J 0 bases short, with 12 bases between. This CDR3 comprises 15 residues. Germline loops: CDR1 ENHRY, CDR2 SYGVKD. DNA of the CDR3: TGTGCCATCAGTCCGACTCGTCAAAGCACAGATACGCAGTATTTT. Translation gives CAISPTRQSTDTQYF.

V gene TRBV11-3 combines with J gene TRBJ1-1, with D possibly being TRBD1 (5 bases). V was shortened by 3 bases and J by 1 base, with 9 bases between the two germline ends. The germline V gene has CDR1 SGHNT and CDR2 YENEEA. This CDR3 is built from 14 residues. CDR3 protein: CASSFGGPNTEAFF. The CDR3 DNA is TGTGCCAGCAGCTTTGGGGGACCGAACACTGAAGCTTTCTTT.

The chain employs TRBV18 and TRBJ2-5, with 7 bases that match TRBD1. Germline V lookup: CDR1 KGHSH, CDR2 LQKENI. V was pared by 3 bases and J by 5 bases, with 6 bases of the junction left unmatched. This CDR3 is 14 amino acids long. CDR3 coding DNA: TGTGCCAGCTCACCGGGACAGACGAGGGAGACCCAGTACTTC. This translates into CASSPGQTRETQYF.

This rearrangement joins TRBV2 to TRBJ2-5; TRBD1 matches at 7 bases. This CDR3 is 12 amino acids long. With V trimmed by 9 bases and J by 5 bases, 6 bases remained unmatched. The V gene's germline CDR1 is SNHLY and CDR2 FYNNEI. The CDR3 coding sequence is TGTGCCAGTGGACAGGACGGGGAGACCCAGTACTTC. It codes for CASGQDGETQYF.

The gene calls are TRBV5-1 and TRBJ1-2, with a weak D call TRBD1 (5 bases). This CDR3 contains 14 residues. Trimming removed 4 bases from V and 2 bases from J, with 12 bases in between. Germline CDR1 SGHRS, CDR2 YFSETQ. CDR3 sequence: CASSEGLGNYGYTF. The DNA of the CDR3 is TGCGCCAGCAGCGAGGGACTTGGAAACTATGGCTACACCTTC.

The chain couples TRBV5-1 to TRBJ2-5; D is ambiguous. The V end was cut by 3 bases, the J end by 7 bases, with 19 bases between. There are 15 residues in the CDR3. The germline CDR1 and CDR2 sequences are SGHRS and YFSETQ. CDR3: CASSSPLELRRTQYF. In nucleotides, the CDR3 is TGCGCCAGCAGCTCTCCCCTAGAGTTAAGAAGGACCCAGTACTTC.

The V and J genes are TRBV7-3 and TRBJ2-2; 10 nucleotides agree with TRBD2. The length of the CDR3 is 16 residues. Germline assignment: CDR1 SGHTA and CDR2 FQGTGA. Trimming at V came to 5 bases and at J to 8 bases, leaving 11 bases not matched to a gene. CDR3 sequence (DNA): TGTGCCAGCAGCCTCCCACGGACTAGCGGAATGGGGGAGCTGTTTTTT. Its translation is CASSLPRTSGMGELFF.

This rearrangement joins TRBV4-1 to TRBJ2-7, with D maybe TRBD2 (6 bases). Germline V lookup: CDR1 MGHRA, CDR2 YSYEKL. CDR3 length: 15 residues. V dropped 3 bases and J dropped 4 bases, with 16 bases sitting between them. The CDR3 bases are TGCGCCAGCAGCCAGGACACTGCGCGGGAATACGAGCAGTACTTC. Protein product: CASSQDTAREYEQYF.